These 16 T cell receptor beta chains were sequenced from one sample in a study of blood T cell repertoires in COVID-19. Assay: immunoSEQ multiplex PCR; the TCRdb copy retains only in-frame clones and omits some. This sample has some 300,000 clones, with roughly 90% found just once. Sequencing was carried out using PBMCs or T cells enriched from blood (not recorded which). All receptors come from a woman younger than 45 who had been exposed to COVID-19.

The V gene is TRBV11-3, the J gene TRBJ2-2; 10 bases align to TRBD1. The CDR3 length is 15 residues. Germline V lookup: CDR1 SGHNT, CDR2 YENEEA. V lost 1 base to trimming and J lost 7 bases; unmatched junction nucleotides: 3. The CDR3 protein is CASSLGQGAGGELFF. The CDR3, as DNA: TGTGCCAGCAGCTTAGGACAGGGGGCCGGCGGGGAGCTGTTTTTT.

The rearrangement joins TRBV5-3 to TRBJ2-1, with 10 bases fitting TRBD1. TRBV5-3 is recorded as an ORF, its role being uncertain. This CDR3 spans 15 amino acids. Germline trimming cut 8 bases from V and 6 bases from J; bases unmatched to any gene: 11. As DNA, the CDR3 is TGTGCCAGGGGAGAAGGGACAGGGGCTTTCAATGAGCAGTTCTTC. Its translation is CARGEGTGAFNEQFF.

V is TRBV7-6 and J is TRBJ2-3; 12 bases fit TRBD2. Looked up from germline, CDR1 is SGHVS and CDR2 is FNYEAQ. With 5 bases clipped from V and 3 bases from J, the junction kept 9 bases outside the gene matches. The CDR3 has 17 amino acids. Here the CDR3 DNA reads TGTGCCAGCAGCACCCCGACTAGCGGGGGAGGTACAGATACGCAGTATTTT. Protein product: CASSTPTSGGGTDTQYF.

The chain employs TRBV7-8 and TRBJ2-7; D is possibly TRBD1 (6 bases). The length of the CDR3 is 15 residues. Germline loops: CDR1 SGHVS, CDR2 FQNEAQ. V lost 5 bases to trimming and J lost 0 bases, with 14 bases between them. Here the CDR3 reads CASSPWTASSYEQYF. The CDR3 nucleotides read TGTGCCAGCAGCCCTTGGACAGCCAGCTCCTACGAGCAGTACTTC. The entire variable domain, with the rest obtained from reference TRBV7-8 and TRBJ2-7, is as follows: GAGVSQSPRYKVAKRGQDVALRCDPISGHVSLFWYQQALGQGPEFLTYFQNEAQLDKSGLPSDRFFAERPEGSVSTLKIQRTQQEDSAVYLCASSPWTASSYEQYFGPGTRLTVT.

This clone has just a few counts. This rearrangement joins TRBV5-1 to TRBJ2-1; TRBD2 matches at 8 bases. V shed 4 bases, J shed 12 bases, and the junction held 18 bases outside the gene matches. This CDR3 has 16 residues. Germline CDR1 reads SGHRS; CDR2 reads YFSETQ. CDR3 coding DNA: TGCGCCAGCAGCCCCTCCGGGCGGGGGGCCCCCATGAGGCAGTTCTTC. Amino acid sequence: CASSPSGRGAPMRQFF.

The V and J genes are TRBV5-4 and TRBJ1-2; possible D gene TRBD1, 5 bases. With 0 bases removed from V and 7 bases from J, the gap between germline ends came to 19 bases. The CDR3 is 16 amino acids. The germline V gene encodes CDR1 SGHNT and CDR2 YYREEE (reference sequence). In DNA form, the CDR3 reads TGTGCCAGCAGCTTGGGTGTTATCCAGGGCCACGGTGGCTACACCTTC. Translating it yields CASSLGVIQGHGGYTF.

The chain joins TRBV11-2 to TRBJ1-6; TRBD1 matches 7 bases. This CDR3 has 15 residues. The junction had 6 bases not matched to a gene; V was cut back by 3 bases and J by 7 bases. Per the germline V gene, CDR1 is SGHAT and CDR2 is FQNNGV. CDR3 in DNA: TGTGCCAGCAGCTTGACAGGGCAGGACAATTCACCCCTCCACTTT. Its translation is CASSLTGQDNSPLHF.

The gene calls are TRBV6-5 and TRBJ2-7; TRBD1 matches at 9 bases. Per germline, CDR1 MNHEY and CDR2 SVGAGI. The CDR3 covers 14 residues. V gave up 1 base and J gave up 6 bases; unmatched junction bases: 4. The CDR3, as DNA: TGTGCCAGCAGTTACTGGGACAGGGTAGGCGAGCAGTACTTC. Translation gives CASSYWDRVGEQYF.

The J gene is TRBJ1-1, the V gene TRBV9; D is unclear. Trimming removed 1 base from V and 0 bases from J, with 4 bases in between. The CDR3 covers 13 residues. Germline CDR1 is SGDLS and CDR2 is YYNGEE. The CDR3 region has the DNA TGTGCCAGCAGCGTACAGTTGAACACTGAAGCTTTCTTT. Its translation is CASSVQLNTEAFF. Using reference TRBV9 and TRBJ1-1 for the parts outside the CDR3, the full variable domain is DSGVTQTPKHLITATGQRVTLRCSPRSGDLSVYWYQQSLDQGLQFLIQYYNGEERAKGNILERFSAQQFPDLHSELNLSSLELGDSALYFCASSVQLNTEAFFGQGTRLTVV.

V usage is TRBV19 and J usage is TRBJ1-2, with 9 bases that match TRBD1. The CDR3 has 15 amino acids. The germline gives CDR1 LNHDA, CDR2 SQIVND (reference sequence). V was pared by 6 bases and J by 5 bases, with 10 bases of the junction left unmatched. This CDR3 is CASRGTGRFTYGYTF. The CDR3, as DNA: TGTGCCAGTAGGGGGACAGGGAGGTTCACGTATGGCTACACCTTC.

The chain combines TRBV6-6 with TRBJ2-7; 9 bases are a match to TRBD2. This CDR3 has 14 amino acids. With V trimmed by 4 bases and J by 2 bases, 3 bases remained unmatched. Germline V CDR1 and CDR2: MNHNY, SVGAGI (reference sequence). CDR3 sequence reads: CASSFSSGAYEQYF. In DNA form, the CDR3 reads TGTGCCAGCAGTTTTTCTAGCGGGGCCTACGAGCAGTACTTC.

This clone has a single count. CDR3 sequence reads: CASSTRESPNEQFF. CDR3 bases: TGTGCCAGCAGCACCCGGGAGTCCCCCAATGAGCAGTTCTTC. The chain joins TRBV7-9 to TRBJ2-1; D may be TRBD2 (6 bases). CDR1 is SEHNR, CDR2 FQNEAQ, per germline (reference sequence). Trimming left V 5 bases short and J 6 bases short, with 14 bases between. The CDR3 spans 14 residues.

This chain links TRBV14 with TRBJ2-3, with a possible D match to TRBD1 (5 bases). There are 16 residues in the CDR3. Germline assignment: CDR1 SGHDN and CDR2 FVKESK. Trimming pared 2 bases from V and 3 bases from J, leaving 15 bases between. The CDR3 region has the DNA TGTGCCAGCAGCCAATGGCAAGGGGAAGTAACAGATACGCAGTATTTT. Amino acids: CASSQWQGEVTDTQYF.

The chain has TRBV5-1 and TRBJ2-3; TRBD2 agrees at 10 bases. Trimming removed 0 bases from V and 0 bases from J; junction bases left unmatched: 7. The length of the CDR3 is 18 residues. CDR1 is SGHRS, CDR2 YFSETQ, per germline. The CDR3 is CASSLASGGQTSTDTQYF. CDR3 DNA sequence: TGCGCCAGCAGCTTGGCTAGCGGGGGTCAAACTAGCACAGATACGCAGTATTTT.

The count of this clone is one. The V call is TRBV27, the J call TRBJ2-7; a possible D gene is TRBD1 (6 bases). This CDR3 has 15 amino acids. Trimming removed 4 bases at V and 0 bases at J, with 13 bases between. The V gene's germline CDR1 is MNHEY and CDR2 SMNVEV (reference sequence). Here the CDR3 reads CASSSRTASSYEQYF. The DNA of the CDR3 is TGTGCCAGCAGTTCGAGGACAGCAAGCTCCTACGAGCAGTACTTC.

This clone was observed once. The chain recombines TRBV7-6 with TRBJ2-2; D possibly corresponds to TRBD1 (5 bases). Germline CDR1 reads SGHVS; CDR2 reads FNYEAQ. This CDR3 is 12 amino acids long. The V end was cut by 3 bases, the J end by 6 bases, with 5 bases between. The CDR3, as DNA: TGTGCCAGCAGCTTGGGGCCCGGGGAGCTGTTTTTT. Translation gives CASSLGPGELFF.